Shown below are 29 T cell receptor beta chains from a single sample sequenced in a study of T cell repertoires in cytomegalovirus infection. TCRdb fed the reads into MiXCR, producing one record per CDR3 protein. The data show 200,000 or so distinct CDR3 sequences, approximately 40% seen once. These receptors' antigens are unknown. The starting material was CD8+ T cells from cultured PBMCs, obtained from culture after CMV antigen stimulation. These receptors were obtained from a human donor in good health (CMV status not recorded). Some clones in this sample may be carry-over from other donors' samples.

The chain recombines TRBV15 with TRBJ2-1, with unresolved D. This CDR3 spans 14 amino acids. Trimming removed 0 bases from V and 4 bases from J, with 7 bases in between. Germline V lookup: CDR1 LNHNV, CDR2 YYDKDF (reference sequence). This CDR3 reads CATSRDQSYNEQFF. As DNA, the CDR3 is TGTGCCACCAGCAGAGATCAATCGTACAATGAGCAGTTCTTC. The variable domain in full, completed from reference TRBV15 and TRBJ2-1, reads DAMVIQNPRYQVTQFGKPVTLSCSQTLNHNVMYWYQQKSSQAPKLLFHYYDKDFNNEADTPDNFQSRRPNTSFCFLDIRSPGLGDTAMYLCATSRDQSYNEQFFGPGTRLTVL.

The chain links TRBV6-2 or TRBV6-3 to TRBJ1-1; D ambiguous. Trimming removed 6 bases from V and 1 base from J, with 12 bases in between. CDR1 is MNHEY and CDR2 is SVGEGT in the germline V gene. CDR3 size: 14 residues. CDR3 residues: CASRQIWWNTEAFF. The CDR3 coding sequence is TGTGCCAGCAGGCAGATCTGGTGGAACACTGAAGCTTTCTTT.

The chain recombines TRBV27 with TRBJ1-6; 7 bases align to TRBD1. CDR1 MNHEY and CDR2 SMNVEV come from the germline V gene (reference sequence). The V and J ends lost 0 bases and 10 bases, in that order; junction bases with no gene match: 6. CDR3 length equals 15 residues. The DNA of the CDR3 is TGTGCCAGCAGTTTATCGACAGGGTTTGGCTCACCCCTCCACTTT. Translated, it gives CASSLSTGFGSPLHF.

The chain employs TRBV6-6 and TRBJ2-7; 11 bases align to TRBD2. Germline V gene data show CDR1 as MNHNY and CDR2 as SVGAGI (reference sequence). The CDR3 is 16 residues long. Trimming cost V 5 bases and J 7 bases; bases outside gene matches: 13. CDR3: CASSALTSGSLREQYF. The CDR3 DNA sequence: TGTGCCAGCAGTGCTTTAACTAGCGGGAGTTTGAGAGAGCAGTACTTC.

There are a few counts of this clonotype. The chain combines TRBV7-2 with TRBJ2-3; no clear D. V gave up 4 bases and J gave up 0 bases, with 8 bases separating them. Germline assignment: CDR1 SGHTA and CDR2 FQGNSA. This CDR3 has 14 residues. The CDR3 loop reads CASSYLGSTDTQYF. CDR3 nucleotides: TGTGCCAGCAGCTATCTGGGTAGCACAGATACGCAGTATTTT.

V and J are TRBV5-6 and TRBJ1-1; D ambiguous. This CDR3 spans 14 amino acids. Germline V gene data show CDR1 as SGHDT and CDR2 as YYEEEE. V lost 3 bases and J 1 base, leaving 10 bases between the germline ends. CDR3 residues: CASSWSNGNTEAFF. Written as DNA, the CDR3 is TGTGCCAGCAGCTGGAGCAACGGGAACACTGAAGCTTTCTTT.

In this sample, this clonotype turned up a few times. The chain combines TRBV7-8 with TRBJ2-5; 7 bases align to TRBD2. CDR3 length: 15 residues. Germline loops: CDR1 SGHVS, CDR2 FQNEAQ. V was pared by 3 bases and J by 2 bases, with 6 bases of the junction left unmatched. CDR3 sequence reads: CASSFWTRFQETQYF. CDR3 DNA sequence: TGTGCCAGCAGCTTCTGGACTAGGTTTCAAGAGACCCAGTACTTC.

This clonotype came up a few times. The chain recombines TRBV12-3 or TRBV12-4 with TRBJ2-1; TRBD1 might be the D (6 bases). The ends were cut back, 6 bases at V and 4 bases at J, with 13 bases in the middle. CDR3 length: 14 amino acids. CDR3 DNA: TGTGCCAGCAGGGTTGGGACACCTTACAATGAGCAGTTCTTC. Its protein is CASRVGTPYNEQFF.

This chain uses TRBV27 with TRBJ2-2; D perhaps matches TRBD2 (6 bases). The CDR3 is 18 amino acids. V was trimmed by 5 bases and J by 3 bases, leaving 22 bases between them. The germline gives CDR1 MNHEY, CDR2 SMNVEV (reference sequence). Here the CDR3 DNA reads TGTGCCAGCAGTCCCGGACTACCCCTTCCCCAATACACCGGGGAGCTGTTTTTT. Translating gives CASSPGLPLPQYTGELFF.

This clonotype appeared a few times. The genes are TRBV11-2 and TRBJ2-7; perhaps D is TRBD1 or TRBD2 (5 bases each). Per germline, CDR1 SGHAT and CDR2 FQNNGV. V was clipped by 0 bases and J by 1 base, with 7 bases between them. The CDR3 contains 14 residues. DNA of the CDR3: TGTGCCAGCAGCTTAGATGGGGGATCCTACGAGCAGTACTTC. Protein sequence: CASSLDGGSYEQYF.

In its sample, this clonotype was seen a few times. The rearrangement uses TRBV7-6 and TRBJ1-1, with 12 bases identical to TRBD1. J was trimmed by 0 bases and V by 5 bases; bases with no gene match: 10. This CDR3 is built from 18 residues. Germline V lookup: CDR1 SGHVS, CDR2 FNYEAQ. The CDR3 protein is CASSGTGGSKLMNTEAFF. The CDR3 bases are TGTGCCAGCAGCGGGACAGGGGGCTCTAAGCTTATGAACACTGAAGCTTTCTTT.

V gene TRBV10-3 combines with J gene TRBJ2-7, with 12 bases that match TRBD1. The CDR3 spans 13 residues. Germline lookup yields CDR1 ENHRY and CDR2 SYGVKD. CDR3 loop: CAGRGQGADEQYF. DNA for the CDR3: TGTGCGGGGAGGGGACAGGGGGCCGACGAGCAGTACTTC.

The chain has TRBV3-1 and TRBJ1-4; D unclear. Trimming stripped 4 bases from V and 8 bases from J, with 14 bases between. Germline V gives CDR1 LGHDT, CDR2 YNNKEL (reference sequence). This CDR3 contains 14 residues. This CDR3 reads CASSPGRVDEKLFF. The CDR3, as DNA: TGTGCCAGCAGCCCCGGGAGGGTTGACGAAAAACTGTTTTTT. The full variable domain, completed using reference TRBV3-1 and TRBJ1-4, is DTAVSQTPKYLVTQMGNDKSIKCEQNLGHDTMYWYKQDSKKFLKIMFSYNNKELIINETVPNRFSPKSPDKAHLNLHINSLELGDSAVYFCASSPGRVDEKLFFGSGTQLSVL.

The chain employs TRBV12-5 and TRBJ2-7; a weak D match, TRBD1 (6 bases). Germline-derived CDR1 and CDR2 are LGHNT and FRNRAP. The CDR3 consists of 14 residues. Trimming removed 5 bases from V and 2 bases from J, with 13 bases in between. In nucleotides, the CDR3 is TGTGCTAGTGGTCCCGACAAGGGGGCCTACGAGCAGTACTTC. Translated, it gives CASGPDKGAYEQYF.

The V call is TRBV6-5, the J call TRBJ2-7; possible D gene TRBD1, 8 bases. The germline V gene has CDR1 MNHEY and CDR2 SVGAGI. Trimming stripped 7 bases from V and 3 bases from J, with 16 bases between. This CDR3 is 14 amino acids long. CDR3 loop: CASKTTGEGYEQYF. CDR3 nucleotide sequence: TGTGCCAGCAAAACGACAGGGGAGGGCTACGAGCAGTACTTC.

This clonotype was counted between two and nine times. The chain combines TRBV29-1 with TRBJ2-7, with 7 bases that match TRBD2. Trimming took 6 bases from V and 2 from J; bases not matched to a gene: 4. CDR1 SQVTM and CDR2 ANQGSEA come from the germline V gene. The CDR3 extends over 12 amino acids. The CDR3 DNA follows: TGCAGCGTGGCTACTAGCGCCTACGAGCAGTACTTC. It is translated as CSVATSAYEQYF.

This chain uses TRBV7-8 with TRBJ2-7; possibly TRBD1 for D (6 bases). Trimming left V 1 base short and J 3 bases short, with 10 bases between. The CDR3 is 14 residues long. Germline loops: CDR1 SGHVS, CDR2 FQNEAQ. CDR3 bases: TGTGCCAGCAGCTTAGAAGGGGGTTTCTACGAGCAGTACTTC. Its translation: CASSLEGGFYEQYF.

This clonotype has a handful of counts. The chain couples TRBV7-8 to TRBJ2-2; D is ambiguous. V shed 4 bases and J shed 6 bases, with 6 bases lying between them. Germline V CDR1 and CDR2: SGHVS, FQNEAQ. The CDR3 is 12 residues long. The CDR3 nucleotides read TGTGCCAGCAGCTCTATCTCCGGGGAGCTGTTTTTT. Its translation: CASSSISGELFF. Supplemented by reference TRBV7-8 and TRBJ2-2, the full variable domain reads GAGVSQSPRYKVAKRGQDVALRCDPISGHVSLFWYQQALGQGPEFLTYFQNEAQLDKSGLPSDRFFAERPEGSVSTLKIQRTQQEDSAVYLCASSSISGELFFGEGSRLTVL.

The rearrangement links TRBV11-2 to TRBJ2-4, with 11 nucleotides matching TRBD2. The CDR3 sequence is 17 residues long. Trimming removed 4 bases from V and 0 bases from J; junction bases left unmatched: 5. CDR1 and CDR2 (germline): SGHAT, FQNNGV. The CDR3 sequence is CASSSGLAEAAKNIQYF. CDR3 nucleotides: TGTGCCAGCAGCTCGGGACTAGCGGAGGCAGCCAAAAACATTCAGTACTTC.

The chain joins TRBV2 to TRBJ1-6; weak D call: TRBD1 (6 bases). Trimming pared 8 bases from V and 10 bases from J, leaving 21 bases between. This CDR3 comprises 15 residues. CDR1 and CDR2 (germline): SNHLY, FYNNEI. Written as DNA, the CDR3 is TGTGCCAGCCTACCAGGGGACGAGCGGGAATCACCCCTCCACTTT. Translating it yields CASLPGDERESPLHF.

The chain employs TRBV19 and TRBJ2-1, with D unresolved. Germline CDR1 is LNHDA and CDR2 is SQIVND (reference sequence). There are 12 residues in the CDR3. V lost 9 bases, J lost 1 base, and 7 bases lay in between. The DNA of the CDR3 is TGTGCCAGCCGTCGGTCCTACAATGAGCAGTTCTTC. Translated: CASRRSYNEQFF.

The V gene is TRBV27, the J gene TRBJ2-6; no reliable D call. The V gene lost 3 bases and the J gene lost 0 bases, with 6 bases spanning the gap. Per the germline V gene, CDR1 is MNHEY and CDR2 is SMNVEV (reference sequence). CDR3 size: 15 residues. As DNA, the CDR3 is TGTGCCAGCAGTTTGCAGTCCTCTGGGGCCAACGTCCTGACTTTC. Translation gives CASSLQSSGANVLTF.

In its sample, this clonotype was seen a few times. The genes are TRBV7-3 and TRBJ1-1; D is unclear. The germline gives CDR1 SGHTA, CDR2 FQGTGA. V was shortened by 2 bases and J by 6 bases, with 10 bases between the two germline ends. The CDR3 covers 13 residues. This CDR3 is CASSLRLEPEAFF. DNA of the CDR3: TGTGCCAGCAGCTTACGATTAGAGCCTGAAGCTTTCTTT.

This clonotype has at least ten counts. V usage is TRBV7-8 and J usage is TRBJ2-1; D may be TRBD2 (6 bases). The CDR3 length is 17 residues. The germline V and J ends were trimmed by 4 bases and 0 bases, with 16 bases remaining between them. Germline CDR1 SGHVS, CDR2 FQNEAQ. The CDR3 DNA sequence: TGTGCCAGCAGCTCTCCGGCGGGGTACAACTCCTACAATGAGCAGTTCTTC. It codes for CASSSPAGYNSYNEQFF.

The chain uses TRBV15 and TRBJ2-5; TRBD2 is a possible D gene (6 bases). Germline V gene sequence: CDR1 LNHNV, CDR2 YYDKDF (reference sequence). V was clipped by 5 bases and J by 1 base, with 14 bases between them. The CDR3 contains 15 residues. Here the CDR3 DNA reads TGTGCCACCAGCTTCGGCGCGGGGCCCCAAGAGACCCAGTACTTC. It encodes CATSFGAGPQETQYF.

The rearrangement links TRBV27 to TRBJ2-1; possibly TRBD1 for D (6 bases). The CDR3 has 14 amino acids. The V and J ends lost 6 bases and 6 bases respectively, with 15 bases between them. Germline V gene data show CDR1 as MNHEY and CDR2 as SMNVEV (reference sequence). In nucleotides, the CDR3 is TGTGCCAGCAGCCAGGGGAAGAGAGGCAATGAGCAGTTCTTC. Translated: CASSQGKRGNEQFF.

At least ten counts were recorded for this clonotype. The chain combines TRBV7-3 with TRBJ2-3; 10 bases are shared with TRBD1. In germline, CDR1 is SGHTA, CDR2 FQGTGA. V gave up 0 bases and J gave up 2 bases; unmatched junction bases: 8. The CDR3 contains 18 residues. The CDR3 DNA sequence: TGTGCCAGCAGCTTAACTCGTTCGGACAGGGGGTACACAGATACGCAGTATTTT. Residues: CASSLTRSDRGYTDTQYF.

This clonotype turned up a few times. The V gene is TRBV7-2, the J gene TRBJ2-2; D ambiguous. The germline V gene has CDR1 SGHTA and CDR2 FQGNSA. The CDR3 has 13 residues. V was pared by 1 base and J by 1 base, with 1 base between. The CDR3 coding sequence is TGTGCCAGCAGCTTAGAGAACACCGGGGAGCTGTTTTTT. Its translation: CASSLENTGELFF.

V is TRBV7-9 and J is TRBJ2-7, with D unresolved. CDR1 and CDR2 (germline): SEHNR, FQNEAQ (reference sequence). The CDR3 runs 15 residues. The V end was cut by 0 bases, the J end by 5 bases, with 14 bases between. The CDR3 is CASSLAPMLENEQYF. The CDR3 DNA sequence: TGTGCCAGCAGCTTAGCGCCTATGCTCGAGAACGAGCAGTACTTC.